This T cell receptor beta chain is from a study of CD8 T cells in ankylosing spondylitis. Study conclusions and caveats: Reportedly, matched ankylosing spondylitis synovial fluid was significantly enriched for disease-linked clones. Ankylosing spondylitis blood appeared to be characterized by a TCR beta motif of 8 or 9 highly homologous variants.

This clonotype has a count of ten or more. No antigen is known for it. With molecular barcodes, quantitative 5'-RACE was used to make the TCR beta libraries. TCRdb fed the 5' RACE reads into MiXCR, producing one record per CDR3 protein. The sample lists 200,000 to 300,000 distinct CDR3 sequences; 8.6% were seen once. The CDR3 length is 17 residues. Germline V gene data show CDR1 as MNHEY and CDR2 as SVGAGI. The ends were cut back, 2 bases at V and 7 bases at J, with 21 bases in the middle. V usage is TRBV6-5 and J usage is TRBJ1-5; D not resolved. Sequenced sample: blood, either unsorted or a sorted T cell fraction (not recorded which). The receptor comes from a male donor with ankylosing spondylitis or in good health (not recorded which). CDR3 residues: CASSYSEQEGHRQPQHF. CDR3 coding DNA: TGTGCCAGCAGTTACAGTGAGCAGGAAGGGCACAGACAGCCCCAGCATTTT.